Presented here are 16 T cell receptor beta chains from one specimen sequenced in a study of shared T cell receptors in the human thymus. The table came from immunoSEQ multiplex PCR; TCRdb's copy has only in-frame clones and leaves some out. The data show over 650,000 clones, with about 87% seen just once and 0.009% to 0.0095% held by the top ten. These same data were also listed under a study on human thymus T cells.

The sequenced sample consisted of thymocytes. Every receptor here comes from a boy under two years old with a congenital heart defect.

The DNA for the CDR3 is TGTGCCAGCGCGGGGAGTGACCTTGGGGAGACCCAGTACTTC. Translating gives CASAGSDLGETQYF. This rearrangement joins TRBV9 to TRBJ2-5, with D perhaps matching TRBD2 (6 bases). Germline V CDR1 and CDR2: SGDLS, YYNGEE. The CDR3 runs 14 residues. Trimming cost V 7 bases and J 5 bases, with 18 bases left between them.

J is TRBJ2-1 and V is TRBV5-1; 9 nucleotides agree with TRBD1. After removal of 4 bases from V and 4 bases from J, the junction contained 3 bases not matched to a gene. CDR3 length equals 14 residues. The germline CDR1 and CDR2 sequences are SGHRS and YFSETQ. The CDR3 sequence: CASSRTGDYNEQFF. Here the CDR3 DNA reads TGCGCCAGCAGCCGGACAGGGGATTACAATGAGCAGTTCTTC.

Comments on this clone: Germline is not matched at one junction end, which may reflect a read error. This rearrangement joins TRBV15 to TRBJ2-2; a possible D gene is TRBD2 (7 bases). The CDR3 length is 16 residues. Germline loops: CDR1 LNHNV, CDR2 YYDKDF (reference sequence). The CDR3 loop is CATSGDGGPGTGELFF. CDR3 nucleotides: TGTGCCACCAGCGGAGACGGGGGGCCGGGCACCGGGGAGCTGTTTTTT.

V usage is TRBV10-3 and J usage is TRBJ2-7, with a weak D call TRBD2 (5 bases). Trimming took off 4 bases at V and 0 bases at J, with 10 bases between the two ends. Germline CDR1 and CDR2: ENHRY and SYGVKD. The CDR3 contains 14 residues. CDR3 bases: TGTGCCATCAGTGTGGACGGGAACTCCTACGAGCAGTACTTC. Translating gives CAISVDGNSYEQYF.

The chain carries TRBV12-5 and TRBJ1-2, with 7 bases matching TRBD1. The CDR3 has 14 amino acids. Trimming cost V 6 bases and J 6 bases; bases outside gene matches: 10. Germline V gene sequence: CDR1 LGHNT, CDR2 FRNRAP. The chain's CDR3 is CASGLTGTNHGYTF. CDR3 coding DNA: TGTGCTAGTGGGTTGACAGGGACTAATCATGGCTACACCTTC. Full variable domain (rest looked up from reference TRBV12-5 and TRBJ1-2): DARVTQTPRHKVTEMGQEVTMRCQPILGHNTVFWYRQTMMQGLELLAYFRNRAPLDDSGMPKDRFSAEMPDATLATLKIQPSEPRDSAVYFCASGLTGTNHGYTFGSGTRLTVV.

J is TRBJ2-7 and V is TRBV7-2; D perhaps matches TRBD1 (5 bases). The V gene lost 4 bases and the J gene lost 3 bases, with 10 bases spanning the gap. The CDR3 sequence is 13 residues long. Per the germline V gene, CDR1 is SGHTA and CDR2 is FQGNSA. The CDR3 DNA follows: TGTGCCAGCAGCTCTGACAGTGGCTACGAGCAGTACTTC. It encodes CASSSDSGYEQYF.

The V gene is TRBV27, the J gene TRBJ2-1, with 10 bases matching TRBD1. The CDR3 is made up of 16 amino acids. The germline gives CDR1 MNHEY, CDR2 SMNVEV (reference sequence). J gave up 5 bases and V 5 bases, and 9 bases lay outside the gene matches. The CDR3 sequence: CASSLRGTGANNEQFF. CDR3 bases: TGTGCCAGCAGTCTTAGGGGGACAGGGGCGAACAATGAGCAGTTCTTC.

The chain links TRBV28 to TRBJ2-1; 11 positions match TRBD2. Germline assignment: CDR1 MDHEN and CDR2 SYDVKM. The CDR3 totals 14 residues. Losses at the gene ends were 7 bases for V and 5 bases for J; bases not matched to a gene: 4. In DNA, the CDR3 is TGTGCCAGCAATAATAGCGGGAGGGACAATGAGCAGTTCTTC. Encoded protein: CASNNSGRDNEQFF. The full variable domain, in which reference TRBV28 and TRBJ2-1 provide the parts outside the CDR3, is DVKVTQSSRYLVKRTGEKVFLECVQDMDHENMFWYRQDPGLGLRLIYFSYDVKMKEKGDIPEGYSVSREKKERFSLILESASTNQTSMYLCASNNSGRDNEQFFGPGTRLTVL.

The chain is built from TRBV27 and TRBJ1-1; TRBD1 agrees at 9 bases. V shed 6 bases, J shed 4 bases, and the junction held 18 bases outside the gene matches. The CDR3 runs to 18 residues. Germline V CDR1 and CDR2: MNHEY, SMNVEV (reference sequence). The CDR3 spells CASSPIEQGAEWATEAFF. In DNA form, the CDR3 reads TGTGCCAGCAGCCCAATAGAACAGGGGGCTGAGTGGGCCACTGAAGCTTTCTTT.

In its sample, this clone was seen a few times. CDR3 in amino acids: CASSQEARDRERNTEAFF. CDR3 DNA: TGCGCCAGCAGCCAAGAGGCCCGGGACAGGGAGCGGAACACTGAAGCTTTCTTT. V gene TRBV4-1 combines with J gene TRBJ1-1; 9 positions match TRBD1. The CDR3 spans 18 residues. Per germline, CDR1 MGHRA and CDR2 YSYEKL. With 0 bases clipped from V and 1 base from J, the junction kept 9 bases outside the gene matches.

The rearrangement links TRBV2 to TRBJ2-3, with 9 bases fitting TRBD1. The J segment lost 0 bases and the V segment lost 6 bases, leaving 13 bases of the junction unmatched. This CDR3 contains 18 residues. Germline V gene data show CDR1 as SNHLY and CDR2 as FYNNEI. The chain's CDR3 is CASSAGTGKLPSTDTQYF. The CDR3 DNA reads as TGTGCCAGCAGCGCCGGGACAGGGAAACTCCCTAGCACAGATACGCAGTATTTT.

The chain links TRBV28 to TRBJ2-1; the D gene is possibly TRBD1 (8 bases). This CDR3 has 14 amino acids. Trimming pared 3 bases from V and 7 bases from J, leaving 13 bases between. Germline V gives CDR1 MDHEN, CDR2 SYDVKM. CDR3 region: CASSFGQGGNEQFF. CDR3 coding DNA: TGTGCCAGCAGTTTTGGACAGGGAGGGAATGAGCAGTTCTTC.

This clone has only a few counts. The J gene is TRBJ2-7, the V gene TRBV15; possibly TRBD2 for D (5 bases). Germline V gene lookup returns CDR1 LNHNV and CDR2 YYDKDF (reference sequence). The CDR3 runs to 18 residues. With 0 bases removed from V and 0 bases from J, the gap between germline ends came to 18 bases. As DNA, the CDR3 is TGTGCCACCAGCAGAGAGAGAGGGTTAAGGGTCTACTCCTACGAGCAGTACTTC. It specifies CATSRERGLRVYSYEQYF.

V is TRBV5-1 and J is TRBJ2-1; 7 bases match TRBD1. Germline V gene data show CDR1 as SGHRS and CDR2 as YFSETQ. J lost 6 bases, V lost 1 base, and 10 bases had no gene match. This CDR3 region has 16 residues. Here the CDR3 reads CASSLSIRQGGNEQFF. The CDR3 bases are TGCGCCAGCAGCTTGTCGATTAGACAGGGTGGCAATGAGCAGTTCTTC. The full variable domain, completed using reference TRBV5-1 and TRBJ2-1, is KAGVTQTPRYLIKTRGQQVTLSCSPISGHRSVSWYQQTPGQGLQFLFEYFSETQRNKGNFPGRFSGRQFSNSRSEMNVSTLELGDSALYLCASSLSIRQGGNEQFFGPGTRLTVL.

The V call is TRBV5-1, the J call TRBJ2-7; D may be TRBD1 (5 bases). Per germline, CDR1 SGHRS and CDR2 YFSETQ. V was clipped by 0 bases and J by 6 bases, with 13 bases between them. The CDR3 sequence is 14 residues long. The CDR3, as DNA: TGCGCCAGCAGCTTGGTCAGGGATCCGATCGAGCAGTACTTC. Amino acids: CASSLVRDPIEQYF.

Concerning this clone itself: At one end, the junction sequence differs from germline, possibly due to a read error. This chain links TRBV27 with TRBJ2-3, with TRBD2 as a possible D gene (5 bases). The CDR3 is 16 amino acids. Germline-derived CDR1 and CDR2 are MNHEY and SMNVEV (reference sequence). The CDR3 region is CASSLSIGRVTDTQYF. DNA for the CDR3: TGTGCCAGCAGTCTATCGATAGGGAGAGTAACAGATACGCAGTATTTT.